The rows below give T cell receptor beta chains drawn from one sample of a study of CD8+CD57+ T cells in acquired aplastic anemia. TCRdb re-called the reads with MiXCR, one entry per CDR3 protein. This sample has under 500,000 distinct CDR3 sequences; about a third occur once, and the top ten carry approximately 0.82%. Sample: sorted CD4+, CD8+, or CD8+CD57+ T cells (not recorded which) from PBMCs. The receptors stem from a human donor with aplastic anemia. CDR3s include the opening cysteine and the closing phenylalanine or tryptophan. The order of the fields is clone size, J gene, D gene, V gene, CDR3 DNA, CDR3 protein. A D gene is named only where the DNA matches it firmly. Size is stated for part of the rows, as once, few or many counts, or as a class when the clone is expanded.

NA TRBJ1-3 NA TRBV5-1 TGCGCCAGCAGCCCCTCACCGAGCTCTGGAAACACCATATATTTT CASSPSPSSGNTIYF
few TRBJ2-1 NA TRBV2 TGTGCCAGCAGTTTATCGCCCAGGGTATCGGACAATGAGCAGTTCTTC CASSLSPRVSDNEQFF
many TRBJ2-2 NA TRBV15 TGTGCCACCAGCAGAGGACAGCAGAACACCGGGGAGCTGTTTTTT CATSRGQQNTGELFF
NA TRBJ2-3 NA TRBV4-1 TGCGCCAGCAGCCGTCTTCCGGTCGGGGCAGATACGCAGTATTTT CASSRLPVGADTQYF
many TRBJ2-3 NA TRBV2 TGTGCCAGCAGTGACTTGGGCTTTGTTACGGATACGCAGTATTTT CASSDLGFVTDTQYF
few TRBJ2-1 TRBD2 TRBV9 TGTGCCAGCAGCGTAGAACTAGCGGGGGGTAACAATGAGCAGTTCTTC CASSVELAGGNNEQFF
many TRBJ1-1 TRBD1 TRBV29-1 TGCAGCGCGGACAGGGTGGACACTGAAGCTTTCTTT CSADRVDTEAFF
few TRBJ2-7 TRBD2 TRBV5-1 TGCGCCAGCAGCTTGAGGCCGTTGGGAAGCGTGGGACTAGCGGATGACGAGCAGTACTTC CASSLRPLGSVGLADDEQYF
NA TRBJ1-6 NA TRBV7-6 TGTGCCAGCAGCCGAAAGGACAGTAATTCACCCCTCCACTTT CASSRKDSNSPLHF
few TRBJ1-3 NA TRBV29-1 TGCAGCGTTGATGCTGGAAACACCATATATTTT CSVDAGNTIYF
NA TRBJ2-7 NA TRBV3-1 TGTGCCAGCAGCCGGGGGGACGGGGGCTACGAGCAGTACTTC CASSRGDGGYEQYF
many TRBJ1-2 TRBD1 TRBV24-1 TGTGCCACCAGTGGAACAGGGGTGGATGGCTACACCTTC CATSGTGVDGYTF
NA TRBJ1-1 NA TRBV19 TGTGCCAGTAGTAGGGTGGGTAACACTGAAGCTTTCTTT CASSRVGNTEAFF
NA TRBJ1-1 NA TRBV4-2 TGTGCCAGCAGCCAAGGGGCGGGGAACACTGAAGCTTTCTTT CASSQGAGNTEAFF
NA TRBJ2-7 NA TRBV20-1 TGCAGTCCAAACCGACGGCTACAGAACGCCTGCGAGCAGTACTTC CSPNRRLQNACEQYF
once TRBJ2-5 TRBD2 TRBV2 TGTGCCAGCAGTCCCGGGACTAGCGCAGTGGAGACCCAGTACTTC CASSPGTSAVETQYF
NA TRBJ2-7 NA TRBV2 TGTGCCAGCAGTTATTCGGGGATCCACGAGCAGTACTTC CASSYSGIHEQYF
NA TRBJ2-5 TRBD2 TRBV11-1 TGTGCCAGCAGCTTGCGGCTAGCGGGAGGAGTTGTTGAGACCCAGTACTTC CASSLRLAGGVVETQYF
NA TRBJ1-1 NA TRBV7-3 TGCGCCAGCAGCTTGGCTTTAGGTGAAGCTTTCTTT CASSLALGEAFF
many TRBJ1-2 NA TRBV7-9 TGTGCCAGCAGGTTGGCCTCCACGGAAGGCTACACCTTC CASRLASTEGYTF
NA TRBJ2-7 NA TRBV10-3 TGTGCCATCAGTTCTAGCAATACCTACGAGCAGTACTTC CAISSSNTYEQYF
many TRBJ1-5 NA TRBV19 TGTGCCAGTAGTATAGATCGGGAGGGTCAGCCCCAGCATTTT CASSIDREGQPQHF
NA TRBJ2-4 TRBD2 TRBV4-1 TGCGCCAGCAGCCAAGATACGGCGGGAGGGACCAAAAACATTCAGTACTTC CASSQDTAGGTKNIQYF
few TRBJ2-5 NA TRBV24-1 TGTGCCACCAGTGACTCGGATGAGACCCAGTACTTC CATSDSDETQYF
once TRBJ1-1 TRBD1 TRBV7-9 TGTGCCAGCAGCTTAGTAGGGGGCCCAATGGGCGGCACTGAAGCTTTCTTT CASSLVGGPMGGTEAFF
NA TRBJ1-6 NA TRBV7-2 TGTGCCAGCAGCTTGGGTTCCGGGTTTAATTCACCCCTCCACTTT CASSLGSGFNSPLHF
few TRBJ2-1 TRBD1 TRBV15 TGTGCCACCAGCAGAGAACGGGGACAGTACAATGAGCAGTTCTTC CATSRERGQYNEQFF
NA TRBJ2-1 NA TRBV9 TGTGCCAGCAACCGGAGGGCGGACAATGAGCAGTTCTTC CASNRRADNEQFF
few TRBJ2-7 NA TRBV7-9 TGTGCCAGCAGCCCAGGCATCGGGGTATGGTACGAGCAGTACTTC CASSPGIGVWYEQYF
NA TRBJ1-2 TRBD1 TRBV4-1 TGCGCCAGCGGCCAAGAAGCACAGGGGCCTAACTATGGCTACACCTTC CASGQEAQGPNYGYTF
many TRBJ1-3 NA TRBV7-6 TGTGCCAGCAGCTTAACTGGGGTTCAGGACACCATATATTTT CASSLTGVQDTIYF
many TRBJ2-4 NA TRBV10-3 TGTGCCATCAGTGACGTATTAGCCAAAAACATTCAGTACTTC CAISDVLAKNIQYF
many TRBJ2-5 NA TRBV20-1 TGCAGTGCTGAGGGGGGTGCGGGAGAGACCCAGTACTTC CSAEGGAGETQYF
once TRBJ2-1 NA TRBV6-4 TGTGCCACCCTCTTACGGACCCGCAACAATGAGCAGTTCTTC CATLLRTRNNEQFF
NA TRBJ2-7 TRBD1 TRBV7-9 TGTGCCAGCAGCGACGGCGACAGGGACGAGCAGTACTTC CASSDGDRDEQYF
many TRBJ1-1 NA TRBV5-7 TGTGCCAGCAGCTTGGTCGAGGACCCTGAAGCTTTCTTT CASSLVEDPEAFF
NA TRBJ1-2 TRBD1 TRBV7-8 TGTGCCAGCAGCTTAACCTACGGACAGGAACGCTATGGCTACACCTTC CASSLTYGQERYGYTF
many TRBJ2-4 NA TRBV24-1 TGTGCCACCAGTGACCAACAGGACAGAAACATTCAGTACTTC CATSDQQDRNIQYF
NA TRBJ2-1 NA TRBV20-1 TGCAGTGCTGGGCAGGGGGGACCCTACAATGAGCAGTTCTTC CSAGQGGPYNEQFF
NA TRBJ2-3 TRBD2 TRBV7-3 TGTGCCAGCAGTTTAAGGGGAGGGCTAGGGCCAGATACGCAGTATTTT CASSLRGGLGPDTQYF